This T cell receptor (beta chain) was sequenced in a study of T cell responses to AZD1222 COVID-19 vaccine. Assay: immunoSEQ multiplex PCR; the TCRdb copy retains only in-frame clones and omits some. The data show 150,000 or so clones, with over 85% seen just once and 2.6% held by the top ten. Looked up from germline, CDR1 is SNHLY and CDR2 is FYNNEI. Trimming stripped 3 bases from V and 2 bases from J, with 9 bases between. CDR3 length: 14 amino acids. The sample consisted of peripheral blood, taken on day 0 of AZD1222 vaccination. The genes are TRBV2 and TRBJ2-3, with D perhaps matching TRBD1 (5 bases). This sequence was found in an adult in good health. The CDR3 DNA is TGTGCCAGCAGTGATCTAGGGGCCACAGATACGCAGTATTTT. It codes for CASSDLGATDTQYF.